Sequencing of this T cell receptor beta chain was carried out in a study of cytomegalovirus exposure and HLA in healthy donors. CDR1 is SGHNT, CDR2 YYREEE, per germline (reference sequence). Trimming took 0 bases from V and 4 from J, leaving 7 bases between them. CDR3 size: 14 residues. It was with 60 Vbeta and 13 Jbeta primers that the PCR ran. Method: immunoSEQ multiplex PCR; TCRdb's copy keeps in-frame clones and lacks some. The repertoire includes about 85,000 clones, roughly 80% of them detected once, and 20% to 25% sits in the top ten. Sequences were obtained from PBMCs. This chain links TRBV5-4 with TRBJ1-4, with unresolved D. This receptor was obtained from a woman aged 50 to 60 in good health and CMV-seropositive. The CDR3 nucleotides read TGTGCCAGCAGCTTGGGCGCCGTTAATGAAAAACTGTTTTTT. Translating it yields CASSLGAVNEKLFF.